This entry is about one T cell receptor (beta chain). Its target is unknown. The primer mix had 60 Vbeta and 13 Jbeta primers. Clones were read by immunoSEQ multiplex PCR, and TCRdb kept only the in-frame ones, dropping some. The data contain 65,000 to 100,000 clones, approximately 83% of them singletons. These data originate in a study of cytomegalovirus exposure and HLA in healthy donors. Study-level points and caveats: The classifier, whose performance was assessed in both the original and validation cohorts, reportedly diagnosed cytomegalovirus status with high specificity and sensitivity. Available immune exposure information covered CMV serostatus only.

Germline assignment: CDR1 SGHAT and CDR2 FQNNGV. Trimming removed 5 bases from V and 4 bases from J, with 10 bases in between. The CDR3 totals 13 residues. The sample comprised PBMCs. This receptor was obtained from a man in his forties in good health and CMV-seronegative. The V and J genes are TRBV11-2 and TRBJ2-3; D is unresolved. Written as DNA, the CDR3 is TGTGCCAGCAGCCTCATTACGGCAGATACGCAGTATTTT. Protein product: CASSLITADTQYF.